The 27 T cell receptor beta chains below come from one sample, sequenced in a study of cytomegalovirus exposure and HLA in healthy donors (dated by TCRdb to the late 2010s). The method was the immunoSEQ multiplex PCR assay. For the multiplex PCR, a mixture combining 60 forward primers for TCR Vbeta segments and 13 reverse primers for TCR Jbeta segments was used. This is the immuneACCESS table as TCRdb keeps it, with only in-frame sequences that have V and J called. A part of the clones is gone; compared with another copy, unresolved V genes explain less than half, and the rest is unexplained. The sample has 110,000 to 150,000 clones on record, 79% of them singletons. Approximately 1% of the sample is held by the ten biggest clonotypes. The specimen sequenced was PBMCs. All receptors derive from a man between 18 and 35 years old in good health and CMV-seronegative.

V usage is TRBV7-6 and J usage is TRBJ2-1; D not certain. Germline V gene data show CDR1 as SGHVS and CDR2 as FNYEAQ. Trimming removed 2 bases from V and 7 bases from J, with 6 bases in between. The CDR3 loop spans 12 amino acids. In nucleotides, the CDR3 is TGTGCCAGCAGCTTAATCGCGAATGAGCAGTTCTTC. This gives the protein CASSLIANEQFF.

The V call is TRBV7-2, the J call TRBJ2-5; TRBD2 aligns across 8 bases. With 3 bases clipped from V and 5 bases from J, the junction kept 5 bases outside the gene matches. This CDR3 spans 14 amino acids. Looked up from germline, CDR1 is SGHTA and CDR2 is FQGNSA. CDR3 DNA sequence: TGTGCCAGCAGCTTCGGGGGGGGTGGGGAGACCCAGTACTTC. It encodes CASSFGGGGETQYF.

The rearrangement links TRBV11-2 to TRBJ1-2, with 9 bases aligning to TRBD1. The CDR3 sequence is 16 residues long. The germline V gene has CDR1 SGHAT and CDR2 FQNNGV. V shed 0 bases and J 6 bases; nucleotides not matched to a gene: 8. This chain's CDR3 is CASSLDRRGTGNGYTF. The CDR3 DNA is TGTGCCAGCAGCTTAGATCGTCGGGGGACAGGGAATGGCTACACCTTC.

The chain uses TRBV5-1 and TRBJ2-1; D ambiguous. The CDR3 extends over 14 amino acids. Germline lookup yields CDR1 SGHRS and CDR2 YFSETQ. V lost 0 bases, J lost 0 bases, and 4 bases lay in between. The CDR3 region has the DNA TGCGCCAGCAGCTTGGTCAGCTCCTACAATGAGCAGTTCTTC. Translation: CASSLVSSYNEQFF.

The chain couples TRBV27 to TRBJ1-1; TRBD1 agrees at 10 bases. J lost 3 bases, V lost 3 bases, and 7 bases had no gene match. Per the germline V gene, CDR1 is MNHEY and CDR2 is SMNVEV (reference sequence). This CDR3 has 16 residues. The CDR3 protein is CASSFGQGGRDTEAFF. In nucleotides, the CDR3 is TGTGCCAGCAGTTTCGGACAGGGGGGAAGGGACACTGAAGCTTTCTTT.

The chain has TRBV28 and TRBJ2-1, with a tentative D call TRBD1 (6 bases). The V end was cut by 5 bases, the J end by 4 bases, with 12 bases between. The CDR3 is 14 amino acids. CDR1 and CDR2 (germline): MDHEN, SYDVKM. The CDR3: CASSPGTFYNEQFF. The CDR3 nucleotides are TGTGCCAGCAGTCCCGGGACATTTTACAATGAGCAGTTCTTC. The full variable domain, completed using reference TRBV28 and TRBJ2-1, is DVKVTQSSRYLVKRTGEKVFLECVQDMDHENMFWYRQDPGLGLRLIYFSYDVKMKEKGDIPEGYSVSREKKERFSLILESASTNQTSMYLCASSPGTFYNEQFFGPGTRLTVL.

The chain combines TRBV15 with TRBJ1-4; D ambiguous. Germline assignment: CDR1 LNHNV and CDR2 YYDKDF (reference sequence). V lost 5 bases, J lost 0 bases, and 13 bases lay in between. The CDR3 loop spans 16 amino acids. This CDR3 is CATSADMGPTNEKLFF. Here the CDR3 DNA reads TGTGCCACCAGCGCCGACATGGGTCCAACTAATGAAAAACTGTTTTTT.

The gene calls are TRBV4-3 and TRBJ2-1, with D perhaps matching TRBD2 (7 bases). This CDR3 contains 17 residues. V was pared by 4 bases and J by 3 bases, with 19 bases between. Looked up from germline, CDR1 is LGHNA and CDR2 is YSLEER. CDR3 bases: TGCGCCAGCAGCCCTGGGTTTGAGGGGGGGGACTACAATGAGCAGTTCTTC. The encoded protein is CASSPGFEGGDYNEQFF.

The chain is built from TRBV9 and TRBJ2-1; 15 nucleotides agree with TRBD2. Losses at the gene ends were 4 bases for V and 9 bases for J; bases not matched to a gene: 8. This CDR3 spans 16 amino acids. Germline V lookup: CDR1 SGDLS, CDR2 YYNGEE. CDR3 DNA: TGTGCCAGCAGCCTAAGGACTAGCGGGGGGGCGGCTGAGCAGTTCTTC. Amino acids: CASSLRTSGGAAEQFF.

V is TRBV6-5 and J is TRBJ1-2; D might be TRBD1 (5 bases). The CDR3 runs to 15 residues. The germline V gene encodes CDR1 MNHEY and CDR2 SVGAGI. Deletions cut 0 bases from V and 4 bases from J, with 12 bases between. The CDR3 coding sequence is TGTGCCAGCAGTTACTCCGAGGCCCAGGGCTATGGCTACACCTTC. It specifies CASSYSEAQGYGYTF.

The DNA of the CDR3 is TGTGCCAGCAGCTGGGGACAGGAGGAAGGCGAAAAACTGTTTTTT. This sequence encodes CASSWGQEEGEKLFF. The rearrangement uses TRBV5-8 and TRBJ1-4, with TRBD1 matching 8 bases. With 3 bases clipped from V and 8 bases from J, the junction kept 9 bases outside the gene matches. CDR3 length equals 15 residues. Per the germline V gene, CDR1 is SGHTS and CDR2 is YDEGEE.

In DNA form, the CDR3 reads TGTGCCAGCAGCTCCCCTGTTACAGACGAGCAGTACTTC. This sequence encodes CASSSPVTDEQYF. The gene calls are TRBV5-4 and TRBJ2-7; D not resolved. Looked up from germline, CDR1 is SGHNT and CDR2 is YYREEE (reference sequence). This CDR3 spans 13 amino acids. V dropped 3 bases and J dropped 5 bases, with 12 bases sitting between them. Full variable domain (rest looked up from reference TRBV5-4 and TRBJ2-7): ETGVTQSPTHLIKTRGQQVTLRCSSQSGHNTVSWYQQALGQGPQFIFQYYREEENGRGNFPPRFSGLQFPNYSSELNVNALELDDSALYLCASSSPVTDEQYFGPGTRLTVT.

This clone was found once. V gene TRBV27 combines with J gene TRBJ2-7, with D possibly being TRBD1 (6 bases). The ends were cut back, 8 bases at V and 2 bases at J, with 10 bases in the middle. Germline V gene data show CDR1 as MNHEY and CDR2 as SMNVEV (reference sequence). The CDR3 is 12 residues long. The CDR3 loop reads CASRDNAYEQYF. The CDR3 DNA reads as TGTGCCAGCCGGGACAACGCCTACGAGCAGTACTTC.

Here the CDR3 reads CATSSLLNEQYF. Here the CDR3 DNA reads TGTGCCACCAGCTCCCTTTTGAACGAGCAGTACTTC. The chain has TRBV15 and TRBJ2-5; D remains ambiguous. The DNA end is a closer match to TRBJ2-7, so the J assignment may be wrong. Germline CDR1 reads LNHNV; CDR2 reads YYDKDF (reference sequence). The CDR3 sequence is 12 residues long.

Worth noting for this clone: The same CDR3 also results from other DNA sequences found in this sample. The V call is TRBV7-2, the J call TRBJ2-2; 8 nucleotides line up with TRBD1. The V gene's germline CDR1 is SGHTA and CDR2 FQGNSA. The CDR3 is 14 residues long. V was pared by 5 bases and J by 4 bases, with 3 bases of the junction left unmatched. Here the CDR3 DNA reads TGTGCCAGCAGCGGACAGGGTGGCACCGGGGAGCTGTTTTTT. Its translation is CASSGQGGTGELFF.

This sequence joins TRBV4-3 and TRBJ2-3, with 8 bases fitting TRBD2. The CDR3 is 16 amino acids. Trimming at V came to 3 bases and at J to 4 bases, leaving 9 bases not matched to a gene. The germline CDR1 and CDR2 sequences are LGHNA and YSLEER. The CDR3 region has the DNA TGCGCCAGCAGCCAGGTACTGGGACTAGTGCCAGATACGCAGTATTTT. The encoded protein is CASSQVLGLVPDTQYF.

The chain couples TRBV18 to TRBJ1-6; D perhaps matches TRBD1 (5 bases). Germline V CDR1 and CDR2: KGHSH, LQKENI. Trimming took 4 bases from V and 0 from J, leaving 10 bases between them. This CDR3 has 16 amino acids. CDR3 sequence reads: CASSLRQSSYNSPLHF. CDR3 nucleotides: TGTGCCAGCTCACTCCGACAGAGCTCCTATAATTCACCCCTCCACTTT.

This chain joins TRBV2 and TRBJ1-1; a weak D match, TRBD1 (6 bases). The CDR3 spans 16 residues. Germline V gene lookup returns CDR1 SNHLY and CDR2 FYNNEI. V gave up 8 bases and J gave up 3 bases, with 22 bases separating them. The CDR3 nucleotides are TGTGCCAGCTCTCCCTGGGGCAGGGGAGCGTACACTGAAGCTTTCTTT. Its translation: CASSPWGRGAYTEAFF.

In the case of this clone: The junction shows a germline mismatch at one end, possibly a read error. The V gene is TRBV7-7, the J gene TRBJ2-1; no clear D gene. This CDR3 has 15 amino acids. Germline V gene lookup returns CDR1 SSHAT and CDR2 FNYEAQ (reference sequence). DNA for the CDR3: TGTGCTAGCAGCTTATTGTTTGAGCCGGACAATGAGCAGTTCTTC. As protein: CASSLLFEPDNEQFF. Looking up the rest from reference TRBV7-7 and TRBJ2-1 gives the full variable domain: GAGVSQSPRYKVTKRGQDVTLRCDPISSHATLYWYQQALGQGPEFLTYFNYEAQPDKSGLPSDRFSAERPEGSISTLTIQRTEQRDSAMYRCASSLLFEPDNEQFFGPGTRLTVL.

J is TRBJ2-3 and V is TRBV9; D ambiguous. Germline V lookup: CDR1 SGDLS, CDR2 YYNGEE. Deletions cut 0 bases from V and 2 bases from J, with 7 bases between. The CDR3 length is 14 residues. The CDR3 DNA reads as TGTGCCAGCAGCGTAGTAGCTATCACAGATACGCAGTATTTT. It codes for CASSVVAITDTQYF.

The genes are TRBV18 and TRBJ1-1; unclear D gene. The V gene's germline CDR1 is KGHSH and CDR2 LQKENI. The CDR3 runs to 15 residues. V was trimmed by 2 bases and J by 0 bases, leaving 10 bases between them. CDR3 sequence reads: CASSPSGSLNTEAFF. CDR3 in DNA: TGTGCCAGCTCACCAAGCGGCAGCTTGAACACTGAAGCTTTCTTT.

This chain uses TRBV7-9 with TRBJ1-1, with TRBD1 matching 10 bases. This CDR3 spans 14 amino acids. J gave up 2 bases and V 7 bases, and 4 bases lay outside the gene matches. Germline CDR1 SEHNR, CDR2 FQNEAQ (reference sequence). CDR3 bases: TGTGCCAGCACCGGGACAGGGGCCAACACTGAAGCTTTCTTT. Its protein product is CASTGTGANTEAFF.

V gene TRBV29-1 combines with J gene TRBJ1-1; 10 nucleotides align to TRBD1. This CDR3 spans 12 amino acids. J was trimmed by 4 bases and V by 7 bases; bases with no gene match: 3. Germline V gene data show CDR1 as SQVTM and CDR2 as ANQGSEA. The DNA for the CDR3 is TGCAGCGCCCGGGACAGGGGCACTGAAGCTTTCTTT. It codes for CSARDRGTEAFF.

The chain recombines TRBV27 with TRBJ1-1, with D possibly TRBD1 on 5 matching bases. Per the germline V gene, CDR1 is MNHEY and CDR2 is SMNVEV (reference sequence). The ends were cut back, 7 bases at V and 7 bases at J, with 19 bases in the middle. The length of the CDR3 is 14 residues. The CDR3 here is CASTRGGGGGEAFF. CDR3 in DNA: TGTGCCAGCACCCGTGGGGGGGGAGGAGGTGAAGCTTTCTTT.

Comment on this clone: A much larger clonotype is one base distant, so this may be a read error. This chain uses TRBV5-6 with TRBJ1-1, with a tentative D call TRBD1 (5 bases). Germline CDR1 reads SGHDT; CDR2 reads YYEEEE. The germline V and J ends were trimmed by 2 bases and 11 bases, with 10 bases remaining between them. There are 11 residues in the CDR3. For the CDR3, the DNA is TGTGCCAGCAGCTTAGCGGGGGATGCTTTCTTT. Translation gives CASSLAGDAFF.

The chain couples TRBV27 to TRBJ1-6; 8 bases fit TRBD1. There are 16 residues in the CDR3. Germline V gene lookup returns CDR1 MNHEY and CDR2 SMNVEV (reference sequence). After removal of 3 bases from V and 5 bases from J, the junction contained 6 bases not matched to a gene. For the CDR3, the DNA is TGTGCCAGCAGTTTTAGGTCAGGGGGCCATAATTCACCCCTCCACTTT. It yields the protein CASSFRSGGHNSPLHF.

The V and J genes are TRBV6-5 and TRBJ1-6; the match to TRBD1 covers 10 bases. CDR1 and CDR2 from the germline V gene are MNHEY and SVGAGI. The length of the CDR3 is 15 residues. Germline trimming cut 6 bases from V and 5 bases from J; bases unmatched to any gene: 4. The CDR3 nucleotides read TGTGCCAGCAGGTCCGGACAGGGGGATAATTCACCCCTCCACTTT. Its translation is CASRSGQGDNSPLHF.